This TCR beta chain was profiled in a study of liver allograft versus peripheral blood T cells. Across the study: Recipients' peripheral blood T cell receptor repertoires were compared with those in transplanted livers.

CDR3 length: 17 residues. The germline gives CDR1 MNHEY, CDR2 SVGEGT. V lost 6 bases and J 2 bases, leaving 20 bases between the germline ends. TCRdb redid the calling of the reads with MiXCR, one entry per CDR3 protein. The sample shows 2,000 to 3,000 distinct CDR3 sequences, approximately 15% of them seen only once. The clonotype comes from a human patient who had a liver transplant. A share of the T cells may be of graft donor origin. The V and J genes are TRBV6-2 or TRBV6-3 and TRBJ1-5; no definite D call. CDR3 bases: TGTGCCAGCAGCCCAGACTACTTACGATGGGGCAATCAGCCCCAGCATTTT. Residues: CASSPDYLRWGNQPQHF.